Presented here are 18 T cell receptor beta chains from one specimen sequenced in a study of cytomegalovirus exposure and HLA in healthy donors. Profiled with immunoSEQ multiplex PCR; TCRdb holds only in-frame clones, not every one. Of about 150,000 clones listed, 91% are singletons. Input material: PBMCs. The receptors originated from a man between 18 and 35 years old in good health and CMV-seronegative.

This clone came up a few times. The chain carries TRBV25-1 and TRBJ1-6; 8 bases map to TRBD1. Germline V CDR1 and CDR2: MGHDK, SYGVNS. The trim removed 6 bases at V and 5 bases at J, leaving 6 bases unmatched. The CDR3 extends over 15 amino acids. This CDR3 reads CASREDRADNSPLHF. CDR3 coding DNA: TGTGCCAGCAGGGAGGACAGGGCAGATAATTCACCCCTCCACTTT.

This chain connects TRBV18 to TRBJ2-7, with 10 nucleotides matching TRBD1. The CDR3 length is 15 residues. The V and J ends lost 4 bases and 4 bases, in that order; junction bases with no gene match: 7. CDR1 is KGHSH, CDR2 LQKENI, per germline. The CDR3 region has the DNA TGTGCCAGCTCACTCGGACAGGGGGGATATTACGAGCAGTACTTC. It is translated as CASSLGQGGYYEQYF.

This chain connects TRBV7-6 to TRBJ1-2; D unclear. The CDR3 contains 15 residues. The germline CDR1 and CDR2 sequences are SGHVS and FNYEAQ. V was shortened by 1 base and J by 3 bases, with 12 bases between the two germline ends. This CDR3 is CASSLEAGLDYGYTF. In DNA form, the CDR3 reads TGTGCCAGCAGCTTAGAGGCAGGTTTGGACTATGGCTACACCTTC.

This chain joins TRBV13 and TRBJ1-3; possible D gene TRBD1, 5 bases. The CDR3 covers 17 residues. Per germline, CDR1 PRHDT and CDR2 FYEKMQ (reference sequence). Trimming took off 1 base at V and 0 bases at J, with 13 bases between the two ends. CDR3 loop: CASSLERGLSSGNTIYF. The CDR3 DNA is TGTGCCAGCAGCTTAGAGAGGGGACTAAGCTCTGGAAACACCATATATTTT.

V and J are TRBV27 and TRBJ1-1; 9 bases align to TRBD1. This CDR3 is built from 13 residues. CDR1 is MNHEY, CDR2 SMNVEV, per germline (reference sequence). V shed 9 bases and J 6 bases; nucleotides not matched to a gene: 8. Written as DNA, the CDR3 is TGTGCCAGTAAAACAGGGGGCTCCCCTGAAGCTTTCTTT. This translates into CASKTGGSPEAFF.

The V call is TRBV5-8, the J call TRBJ2-3, with a tentative D call TRBD1 (6 bases). The CDR3 consists of 15 residues. The V gene lost 0 bases and the J gene lost 2 bases, with 10 bases spanning the gap. Per germline, CDR1 SGHTS and CDR2 YDEGEE. The DNA for the CDR3 is TGTGCCAGCAGCTTGGGTACAGGGAACACAGATACGCAGTATTTT. It codes for CASSLGTGNTDTQYF.

This sequence joins TRBV2 and TRBJ2-3; 9 nucleotides match TRBD2. Germline V gene lookup returns CDR1 SNHLY and CDR2 FYNNEI. The CDR3 length is 15 residues. V lost 3 bases to trimming and J lost 3 bases; unmatched junction nucleotides: 4. The CDR3 nucleotides are TGTGCCAGCAGTGAGACGGGACTAGCAACAGATACGCAGTATTTT. Residues: CASSETGLATDTQYF. The whole variable domain, remainder taken from reference TRBV2 and TRBJ2-3, is EPEVTQTPSHQVTQMGQEVILRCVPISNHLYFYWYRQILGQKVEFLVSFYNNEISEKSEIFDDQFSVERPDGSNFTLKIRSTKLEDSAMYFCASSETGLATDTQYFGPGTRLTVL.

This clone was counted a single time. V gene TRBV5-1 combines with J gene TRBJ2-1; TRBD2 matches at 7 bases. V was clipped by 5 bases and J by 3 bases; unmatched bases: 23. CDR3 length: 20 residues. Germline loops: CDR1 SGHRS, CDR2 YFSETQ. The CDR3 reads CASRPGFAGESPQLYNEQFF. The CDR3 DNA is TGCGCCAGCAGACCTGGGTTCGCGGGGGAATCCCCTCAACTCTACAATGAGCAGTTCTTC.

The chain recombines TRBV6-1 with TRBJ1-2; D not resolved. Trimming shortened V by 1 base and J by 0 bases, and 12 bases separated the two germline ends. CDR3 length equals 16 residues. Germline V gene lookup returns CDR1 MNHNS and CDR2 SASEGT. The CDR3 coding sequence is TGTGCCAGCAGTGAAGTGCGAGGCAGAGCTAACTATGGCTACACCTTC. It is translated as CASSEVRGRANYGYTF.

The J gene is TRBJ2-4, the V gene TRBV7-9; possibly TRBD1 for D (5 bases). CDR3 length: 15 residues. In germline, CDR1 is SEHNR, CDR2 FQNEAQ (reference sequence). Trimming shortened V by 8 bases and J by 0 bases, and 14 bases separated the two germline ends. CDR3 nucleotide sequence: TGTGCCAGCTCACCGCAGGGAATAGCCAAAAACATTCAGTACTTC. Its translation: CASSPQGIAKNIQYF.

The chain recombines TRBV5-1 with TRBJ2-2; TRBD2 matches 9 bases. The V gene end was trimmed by 6 bases and the J gene end by 3 bases; junction bases not matched to a gene: 9. Germline V CDR1 and CDR2: SGHRS, YFSETQ. The CDR3 spans 16 residues. The CDR3 DNA reads as TGCGCCAGCAACAGATTCCGCGGGAGGGACACCGGGGAGCTGTTTTTT. As protein: CASNRFRGRDTGELFF.

This chain links TRBV11-3 with TRBJ2-1, with 9 bases fitting TRBD1. Germline CDR1 SGHNT, CDR2 YENEEA. The CDR3 extends over 15 amino acids. The J segment lost 3 bases and the V segment lost 2 bases, leaving 2 bases of the junction unmatched. DNA for the CDR3: TGTGCCAGCAGCTTAAGGACAGGGGTCTACAATGAGCAGTTCTTC. It encodes CASSLRTGVYNEQFF.

The CDR3 bases are TGTGCCAGCAGACATGGACAGGGTTCTATTGATGGCTACACCTTC. This encodes CASRHGQGSIDGYTF. The chain recombines TRBV5-6 with TRBJ1-2; TRBD1 matches 8 bases. The CDR3 loop spans 15 amino acids. The germline gives CDR1 SGHDT, CDR2 YYEEEE. V trimming: 5 bases; J trimming: 6 bases; junction bases outside the gene matches: 12.

This chain joins TRBV5-4 and TRBJ1-2; 7 bases agree with TRBD1. The CDR3 has 15 residues. J lost 1 base, V lost 4 bases, and 7 bases had no gene match. The germline V gene encodes CDR1 SGHNT and CDR2 YYREEE (reference sequence). The CDR3 reads CASSVGQLFNYGYTF. CDR3 in DNA: TGTGCCAGCAGCGTGGGACAGCTATTTAACTATGGCTACACCTTC.

V and J are TRBV5-1 and TRBJ2-3; D is perhaps TRBD2 (5 bases). This CDR3 contains 14 residues. CDR1 is SGHRS, CDR2 YFSETQ, per germline. V shed 2 bases and J shed 2 bases, with 9 bases lying between them. The CDR3 DNA reads TGCGCCAGCAGCTTAGGGAGTTCCACAGATACGCAGTATTTT. It yields the protein CASSLGSSTDTQYF.

J is TRBJ2-1 and V is TRBV5-6, with 14 bases that match TRBD2. Germline CDR1 reads SGHDT; CDR2 reads YYEEEE. Germline trimming cut 4 bases from V and 10 bases from J; bases unmatched to any gene: 4. CDR3 length equals 14 residues. The CDR3, as DNA: TGTGCCAGCAGCCTCGGGACTAGCGGGAGAGAGCAGTTCTTC. It codes for CASSLGTSGREQFF.

The gene calls are TRBV2 and TRBJ1-3; 9 bases align to TRBD1. V shed 4 bases, J shed 4 bases, and the junction held 2 bases outside the gene matches. Germline-derived CDR1 and CDR2 are SNHLY and FYNNEI. CDR3 length: 14 amino acids. The CDR3 region has the DNA TGTGCCAGCAGTGCAGGGACAGGGGGAAACACCATATATTTT. This sequence encodes CASSAGTGGNTIYF.

This chain links TRBV27 with TRBJ1-4; a weak D match, TRBD1 (5 bases). The CDR3 length is 17 residues. V was pared by 8 bases and J by 7 bases, with 26 bases between. The germline V gene encodes CDR1 MNHEY and CDR2 SMNVEV (reference sequence). CDR3 DNA: TGTGCCAGCGGCCCGGGACGGGTAGCGGCCCCTCCTGAAAAACTGTTTTTT. This encodes CASGPGRVAAPPEKLFF. Supplemented by reference TRBV27 and TRBJ1-4, the full variable domain reads EAQVTQNPRYLITVTGKKLTVTCSQNMNHEYMSWYRQDPGLGLRQIYYSMNVEVTDKGDVPEGYKVSRKEKRNFPLILESPSPNQTSLYFCASGPGRVAAPPEKLFFGSGTQLSVL.